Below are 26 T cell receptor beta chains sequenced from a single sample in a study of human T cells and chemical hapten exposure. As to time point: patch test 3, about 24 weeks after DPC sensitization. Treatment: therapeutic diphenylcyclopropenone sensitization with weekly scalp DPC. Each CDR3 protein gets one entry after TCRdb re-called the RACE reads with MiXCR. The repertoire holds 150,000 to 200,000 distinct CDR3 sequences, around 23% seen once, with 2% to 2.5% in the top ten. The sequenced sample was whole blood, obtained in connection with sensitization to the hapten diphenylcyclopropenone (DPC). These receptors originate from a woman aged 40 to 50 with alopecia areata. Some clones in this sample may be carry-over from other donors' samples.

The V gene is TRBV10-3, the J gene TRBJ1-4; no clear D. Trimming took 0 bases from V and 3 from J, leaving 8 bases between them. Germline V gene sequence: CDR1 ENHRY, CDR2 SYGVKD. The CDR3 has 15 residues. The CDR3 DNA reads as TGTGCCATCAGTGAGTCTGGTGCGGCTAATGAAAAACTGTTTTTT. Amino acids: CAISESGAANEKLFF.

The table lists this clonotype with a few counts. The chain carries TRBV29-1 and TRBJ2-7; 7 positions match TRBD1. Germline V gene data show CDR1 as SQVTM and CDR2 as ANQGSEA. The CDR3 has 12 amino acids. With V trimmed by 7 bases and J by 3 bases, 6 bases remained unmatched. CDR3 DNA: TGCAGCGCGACAGGGCTCGTCTACGAGCAGTACTTC. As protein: CSATGLVYEQYF.

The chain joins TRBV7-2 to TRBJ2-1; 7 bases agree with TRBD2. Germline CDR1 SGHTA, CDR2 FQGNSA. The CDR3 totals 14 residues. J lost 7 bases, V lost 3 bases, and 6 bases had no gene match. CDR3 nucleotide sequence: TGTGCCAGCAGCTTGGGCCTTAGCGGGAATGAGCAGTTCTTC. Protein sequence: CASSLGLSGNEQFF.

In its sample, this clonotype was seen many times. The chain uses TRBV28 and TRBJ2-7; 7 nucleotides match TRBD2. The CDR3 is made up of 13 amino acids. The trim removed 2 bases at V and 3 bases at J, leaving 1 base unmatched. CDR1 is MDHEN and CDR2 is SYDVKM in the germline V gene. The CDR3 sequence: CASSLAGDYEQYF. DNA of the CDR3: TGTGCCAGCAGTTTAGCGGGGGACTACGAGCAGTACTTC.

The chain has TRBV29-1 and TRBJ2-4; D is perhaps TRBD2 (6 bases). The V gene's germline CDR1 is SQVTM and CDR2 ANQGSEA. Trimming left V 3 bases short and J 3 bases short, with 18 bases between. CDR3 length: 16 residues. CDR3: CSVEFGGTRFKNIQYF. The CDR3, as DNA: TGCAGCGTTGAGTTTGGAGGGACGAGATTCAAAAACATTCAGTACTTC.

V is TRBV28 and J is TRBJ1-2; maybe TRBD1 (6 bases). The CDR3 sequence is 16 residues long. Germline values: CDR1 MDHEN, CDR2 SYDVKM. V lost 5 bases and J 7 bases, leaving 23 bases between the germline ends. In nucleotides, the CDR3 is TGTGCCAGCAGTCCCCTCCGAGGCAGGGGTATGCGTGGCTACACCTTC. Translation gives CASSPLRGRGMRGYTF.

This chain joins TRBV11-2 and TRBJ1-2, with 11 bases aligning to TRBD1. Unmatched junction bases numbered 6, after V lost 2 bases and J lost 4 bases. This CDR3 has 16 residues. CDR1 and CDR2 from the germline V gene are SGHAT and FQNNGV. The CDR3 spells CASSLTGQGGVYGYTF. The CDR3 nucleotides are TGTGCCAGCAGCTTAACGGGACAGGGGGGGGTCTATGGCTACACCTTC.

The CDR3 DNA is TGCGCCAGGGGGAGGGGGCTAAACAATGAGCAGTTCTTC. It yields the protein CARGRGLNNEQFF. V usage is TRBV4-3 and J usage is TRBJ2-1; perhaps D is TRBD1 or TRBD2 (7 bases each). V was cut by 9 bases and J by 5 bases, with 14 bases left in between. The germline gives CDR1 LGHNA, CDR2 YSLEER. The CDR3 totals 13 residues.

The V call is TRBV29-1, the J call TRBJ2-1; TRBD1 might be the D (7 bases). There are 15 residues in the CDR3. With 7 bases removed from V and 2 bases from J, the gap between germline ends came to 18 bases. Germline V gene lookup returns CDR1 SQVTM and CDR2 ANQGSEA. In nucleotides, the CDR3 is TGCAGCGCCAGGGGGGTGCCCGGACCCTACAATGAGCAGTTCTTC. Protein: CSARGVPGPYNEQFF.

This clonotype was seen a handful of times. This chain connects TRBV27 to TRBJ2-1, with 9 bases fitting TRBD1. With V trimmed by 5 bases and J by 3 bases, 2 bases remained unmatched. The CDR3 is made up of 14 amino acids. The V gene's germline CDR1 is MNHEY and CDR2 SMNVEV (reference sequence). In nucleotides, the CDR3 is TGTGCCAGCAGTCCGACAGGGGGCTACAATGAGCAGTTCTTC. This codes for CASSPTGGYNEQFF.

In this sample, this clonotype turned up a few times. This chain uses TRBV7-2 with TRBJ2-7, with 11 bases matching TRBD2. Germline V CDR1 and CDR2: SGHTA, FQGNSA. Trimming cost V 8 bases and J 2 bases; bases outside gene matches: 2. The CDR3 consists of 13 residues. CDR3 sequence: CASAGLAAYEQYF. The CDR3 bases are TGTGCCAGCGCGGGACTAGCGGCCTACGAGCAGTACTTC.

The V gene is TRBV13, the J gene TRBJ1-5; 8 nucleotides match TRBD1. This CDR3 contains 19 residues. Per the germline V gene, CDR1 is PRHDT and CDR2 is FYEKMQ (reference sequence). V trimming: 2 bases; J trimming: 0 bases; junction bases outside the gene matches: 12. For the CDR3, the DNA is TGTGCCAGCAGCTTAAGTGGACAGGGTGCCCGCTATAGCAATCAGCCCCAGCATTTT. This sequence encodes CASSLSGQGARYSNQPQHF.

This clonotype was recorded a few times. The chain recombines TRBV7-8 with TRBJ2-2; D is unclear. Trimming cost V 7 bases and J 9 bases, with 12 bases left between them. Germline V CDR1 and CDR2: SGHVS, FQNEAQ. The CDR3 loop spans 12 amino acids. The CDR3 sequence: CASMSVFWELFF. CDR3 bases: TGTGCCAGCATGAGTGTCTTCTGGGAGCTGTTTTTT.

The CDR3 nucleotides read TGTGCCAGCAGTGGAGTACGAAAGACCCAGTACTTC. Its translation is CASSGVRKTQYF. The gene calls are TRBV28 and TRBJ2-5; D is undetermined. The CDR3 loop spans 12 amino acids. Trimming pared 5 bases from V and 6 bases from J, leaving 10 bases between. Germline CDR1 MDHEN, CDR2 SYDVKM.

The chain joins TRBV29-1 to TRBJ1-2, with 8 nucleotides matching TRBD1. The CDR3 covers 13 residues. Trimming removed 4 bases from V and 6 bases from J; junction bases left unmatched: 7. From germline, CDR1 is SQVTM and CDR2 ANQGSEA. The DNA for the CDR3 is TGCAGCGTTGGTCGACAGGGGTGGGATGGCTACACCTTC. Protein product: CSVGRQGWDGYTF. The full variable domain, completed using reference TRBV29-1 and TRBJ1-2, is SAVISQKPSRDICQRGTSLTIQCQVDSQVTMMFWYRQQPGQSLTLIATANQGSEATYESGFVIDKFPISRPNLTFSTLTVSNMSPEDSSIYLCSVGRQGWDGYTFGSGTRLTVV.

The CDR3 reads CASSPTGTAGSYNEQFF. DNA for the CDR3: TGCGCCAGCAGCCCGACCGGGACAGCCGGCTCCTACAATGAGCAGTTCTTC. The rearrangement links TRBV5-1 to TRBJ2-1; 7 nucleotides line up with TRBD1. The CDR3 runs to 17 residues. V was clipped by 4 bases and J by 0 bases; unmatched bases: 10. Germline CDR1 is SGHRS and CDR2 is YFSETQ. The whole variable domain, remainder taken from reference TRBV5-1 and TRBJ2-1, is KAGVTQTPRYLIKTRGQQVTLSCSPISGHRSVSWYQQTPGQGLQFLFEYFSETQRNKGNFPGRFSGRQFSNSRSEMNVSTLELGDSALYLCASSPTGTAGSYNEQFFGPGTRLTVL.

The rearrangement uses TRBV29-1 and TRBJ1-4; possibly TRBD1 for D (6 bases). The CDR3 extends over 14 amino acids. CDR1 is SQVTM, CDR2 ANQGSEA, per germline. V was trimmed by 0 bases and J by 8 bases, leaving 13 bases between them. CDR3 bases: TGCAGCGTTGAAGATCTCAGGGGAGGAGAAAAACTGTTTTTT. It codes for CSVEDLRGGEKLFF.

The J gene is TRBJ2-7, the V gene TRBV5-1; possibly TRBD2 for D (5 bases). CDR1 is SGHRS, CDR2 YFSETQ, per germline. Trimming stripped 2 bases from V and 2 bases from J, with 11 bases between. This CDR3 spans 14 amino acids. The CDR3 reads CASSFGQRTYEQYF. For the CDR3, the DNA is TGCGCCAGCAGCTTCGGGCAGCGGACCTACGAGCAGTACTTC.

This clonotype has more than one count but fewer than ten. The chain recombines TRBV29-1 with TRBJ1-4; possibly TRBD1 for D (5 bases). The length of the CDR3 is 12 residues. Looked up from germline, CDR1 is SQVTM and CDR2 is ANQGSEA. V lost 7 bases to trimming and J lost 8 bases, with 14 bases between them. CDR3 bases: TGCAGCGACCCAGGGAATCGCGAAAAACTGTTTTTT. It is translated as CSDPGNREKLFF.

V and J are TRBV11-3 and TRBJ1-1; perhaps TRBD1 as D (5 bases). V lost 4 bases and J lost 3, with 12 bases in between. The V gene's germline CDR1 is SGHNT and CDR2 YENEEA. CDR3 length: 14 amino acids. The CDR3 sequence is CASSSTGEYTEAFF. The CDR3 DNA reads TGTGCCAGCAGCTCGACGGGGGAGTACACTGAAGCTTTCTTT. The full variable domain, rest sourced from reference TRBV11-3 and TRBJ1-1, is EAGVVQSPRYKIIEKKQPVAFWCNPISGHNTLYWYLQNLGQGPELLIRYENEEAVDDSQLPKDRFSAERLKGVDSTLKIQPAELGDSAVYLCASSSTGEYTEAFFGQGTRLTVV.

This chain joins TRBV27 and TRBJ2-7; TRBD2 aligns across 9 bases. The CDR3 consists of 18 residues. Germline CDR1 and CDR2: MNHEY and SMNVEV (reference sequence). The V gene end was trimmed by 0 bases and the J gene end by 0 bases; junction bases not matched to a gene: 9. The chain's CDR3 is CASSLSPSGIDSSYEQYF. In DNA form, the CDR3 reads TGTGCCAGCAGTTTATCTCCTAGCGGGATCGATAGCTCCTACGAGCAGTACTTC.

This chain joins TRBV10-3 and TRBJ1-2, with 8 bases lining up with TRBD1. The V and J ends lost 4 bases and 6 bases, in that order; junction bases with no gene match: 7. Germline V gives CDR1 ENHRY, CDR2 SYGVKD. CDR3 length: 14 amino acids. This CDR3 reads CAISGTGNVHGYTF. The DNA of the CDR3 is TGTGCCATCAGTGGGACAGGGAATGTCCATGGCTACACCTTC.

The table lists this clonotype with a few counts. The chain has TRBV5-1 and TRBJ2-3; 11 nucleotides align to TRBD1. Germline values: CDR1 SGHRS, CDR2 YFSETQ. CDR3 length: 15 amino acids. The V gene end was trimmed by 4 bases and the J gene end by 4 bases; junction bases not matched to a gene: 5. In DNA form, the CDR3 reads TGCGCCAGCAGCAAGCCGGGACAGGGGGCAGATACGCAGTATTTT. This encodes CASSKPGQGADTQYF.

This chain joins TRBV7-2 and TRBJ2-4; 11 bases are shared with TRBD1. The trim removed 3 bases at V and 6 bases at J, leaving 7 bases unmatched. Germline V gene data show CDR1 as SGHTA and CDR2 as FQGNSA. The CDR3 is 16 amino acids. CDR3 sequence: CASSFSPGTGGNIQYF. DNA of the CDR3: TGTGCCAGCAGCTTTTCACCTGGGACAGGGGGAAACATTCAGTACTTC.

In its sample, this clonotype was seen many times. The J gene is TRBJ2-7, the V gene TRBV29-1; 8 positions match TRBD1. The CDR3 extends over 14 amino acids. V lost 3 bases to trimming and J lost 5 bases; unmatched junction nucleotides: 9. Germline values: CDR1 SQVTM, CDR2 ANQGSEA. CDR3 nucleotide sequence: TGCAGCGTTGATCAAGGACAGGGTAACGACGAGCAGTACTTC. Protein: CSVDQGQGNDEQYF.

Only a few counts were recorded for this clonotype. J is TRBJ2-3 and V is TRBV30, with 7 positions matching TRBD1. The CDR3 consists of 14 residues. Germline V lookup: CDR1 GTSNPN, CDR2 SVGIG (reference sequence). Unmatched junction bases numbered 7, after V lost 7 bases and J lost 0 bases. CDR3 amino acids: CAFQPGQSTDTQYF. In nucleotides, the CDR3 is TGTGCCTTCCAACCGGGACAGAGCACAGATACGCAGTATTTT.